The 8 T cell receptor beta chains in this list originate from one sample, sequenced in a study of T cell changes during pregnancy in multiple sclerosis. Repertoires were generated with immunoSEQ multiplex PCR, while TCRdb's copy carries only in-frame clones and drops some. The data contain more than 90,000 clones, about 91% of them seen just once; the ten biggest clones take up 3.1%. Source: peripheral blood, taken in the second trimester of pregnancy. The receptors were gathered from a female donor with multiple sclerosis, enrolled in a pregnancy study.

J is TRBJ2-1 and V is TRBV19; 12 nucleotides align to TRBD2. CDR3 length: 16 amino acids. The V gene end was trimmed by 3 bases and the J gene end by 5 bases; junction bases not matched to a gene: 5. In germline, CDR1 is LNHDA, CDR2 SQIVND (reference sequence). Here the CDR3 reads CASSILLAGGDNEQFF. As DNA, the CDR3 is TGTGCCAGTAGTATCCTCCTAGCGGGAGGGGACAATGAGCAGTTCTTC.

The V and J genes are TRBV28 and TRBJ2-7, with D perhaps matching TRBD2 (7 bases). The CDR3 runs to 15 residues. Germline CDR1 MDHEN, CDR2 SYDVKM. V lost 6 bases and J 7 bases, leaving 22 bases between the germline ends. The CDR3 sequence is CASRQQGGRRWEQYF. DNA of the CDR3: TGTGCCAGCAGACAACAGGGCGGGAGAAGGTGGGAGCAGTACTTC.

The rearrangement links TRBV4-1 to TRBJ2-1; TRBD2 aligns across 11 bases. CDR1 is MGHRA, CDR2 YSYEKL, per germline. V shed 0 bases, J shed 8 bases, and the junction held 6 bases outside the gene matches. There are 16 residues in the CDR3. Written as DNA, the CDR3 is TGCGCCAGCAGCCAAGAGCTACTAGCGGGAGTGTATGAGCAGTTCTTC. Translating it yields CASSQELLAGVYEQFF.

This chain joins TRBV5-1 and TRBJ2-5, with D maybe TRBD1 (5 bases). The germline V gene has CDR1 SGHRS and CDR2 YFSETQ. The CDR3 totals 14 residues. V was cut by 4 bases and J by 5 bases, with 15 bases left in between. The chain's CDR3 is CASSPQGPRETQYF. In nucleotides, the CDR3 is TGCGCCAGCAGCCCGCAGGGTCCTAGGGAGACCCAGTACTTC.

As to this clone: Germline is not matched at one junction end, which may reflect a read error. CDR3: CASSAGLASSDTQYF. DNA of the CDR3: TGTGCTAGCAGCGCCGGACTAGCGTCCTCAGATACGCAGTATTTT. The chain joins TRBV7-7 to TRBJ2-3; TRBD2 matches at 9 bases. CDR1 and CDR2 (germline): SSHAT, FNYEAQ (reference sequence). The CDR3 totals 15 residues.

The CDR3 DNA follows: TGTGCCAGCAGGGGGCGGGAGGGTGGGTGGAATGAGCAGTTCTTC. Translated, it gives CASRGREGGWNEQFF. The genes are TRBV27 and TRBJ2-1, with 9 bases that match TRBD2. Trimming at V came to 6 bases and at J to 7 bases, leaving 10 bases not matched to a gene. The V gene's germline CDR1 is MNHEY and CDR2 SMNVEV (reference sequence). CDR3 length: 15 residues.

This chain joins TRBV28 and TRBJ2-5, with 7 bases identical to TRBD2. Germline CDR1 is MDHEN and CDR2 is SYDVKM. Trimming cost V 3 bases and J 3 bases; bases outside gene matches: 10. This CDR3 contains 16 residues. The DNA for the CDR3 is TGTGCCAGCAGTTTCCCCCCTAGCGGATACGAAGAGACCCAGTACTTC. Translating gives CASSFPPSGYEETQYF. The variable domain in full, completed from reference TRBV28 and TRBJ2-5, reads DVKVTQSSRYLVKRTGEKVFLECVQDMDHENMFWYRQDPGLGLRLIYFSYDVKMKEKGDIPEGYSVSREKKERFSLILESASTNQTSMYLCASSFPPSGYEETQYFGPGTRLLVL.

This rearrangement joins TRBV28 to TRBJ2-7; 7 bases line up with TRBD2. Germline-derived CDR1 and CDR2 are MDHEN and SYDVKM. The CDR3 covers 14 residues. Trimming removed 2 bases from V and 4 bases from J; junction bases left unmatched: 5. The CDR3 DNA reads as TGTGCCAGCAGTTTAGGGGGACTAACTTACGAGCAGTACTTC. This gives the protein CASSLGGLTYEQYF.